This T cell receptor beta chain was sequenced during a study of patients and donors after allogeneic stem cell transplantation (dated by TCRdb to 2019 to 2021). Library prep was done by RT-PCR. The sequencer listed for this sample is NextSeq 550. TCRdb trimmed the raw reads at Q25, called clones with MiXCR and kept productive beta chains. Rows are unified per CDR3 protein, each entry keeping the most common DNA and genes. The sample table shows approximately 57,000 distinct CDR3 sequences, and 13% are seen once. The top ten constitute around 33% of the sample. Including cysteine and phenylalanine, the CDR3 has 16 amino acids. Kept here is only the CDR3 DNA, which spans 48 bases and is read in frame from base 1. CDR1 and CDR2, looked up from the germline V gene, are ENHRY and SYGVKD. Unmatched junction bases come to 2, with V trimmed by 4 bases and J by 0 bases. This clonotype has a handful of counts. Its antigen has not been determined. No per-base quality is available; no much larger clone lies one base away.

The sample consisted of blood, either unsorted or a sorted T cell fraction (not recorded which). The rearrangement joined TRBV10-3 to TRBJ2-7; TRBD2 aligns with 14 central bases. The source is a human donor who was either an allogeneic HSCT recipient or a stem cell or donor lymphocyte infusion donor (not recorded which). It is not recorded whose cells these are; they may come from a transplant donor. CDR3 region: CAISGLAGGPSYEQYF. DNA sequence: TGTGCCATCAGTGGACTAGCGGGAGGGCCCTCCTACGAGCAGTACTTC.